This TCR beta chain came from a study of Graves' ophthalmopathy and Graves' hyperthyroidism. Study-wide findings and caveats: Most clonotypes expanded in thyroid above 0.001 frequency were present in blood too. In separating ophthalmopathy from stable hyperthyroidism, a 13-signature model achieved nearly 90% sensitivity and around 80% specificity.

This clonotype came up many times. Its antigen is as yet unknown. Trimming cost V 1 base and J 5 bases; bases outside gene matches: 7. The CDR3 spans 16 residues. From germline, CDR1 is MDHEN and CDR2 SYDVKM. Clinical symptoms, serum thyroxine, TRAb, thyroid ultrasound and orbital computed tomography determined diagnosis. Scientists amplified the TCR beta CDR3 regions from RNA transcripts. First-round RT-PCR relied on HTBI primers, and a second-round multiplex PCR came next. TCRdb ran MiXCR on the multiplex PCR reads and lists one entry per CDR3 protein. The profile shows about 620,000 distinct CDR3 sequences, over 20% of them singletons.

This clonotype originated in a woman aged 18-30 years with stable Graves' hyperthyroidism. Some clones in this sample may be carry-over from other donors' samples. The sample comprised peripheral blood. This sequence joins TRBV28 and TRBJ1-5, with 8 bases identical to TRBD1. Here the CDR3 DNA reads TGTGCCAGCAGTTTATCCTGGACAGGGTACGATCAGCCCCAGCATTTT. Its translation is CASSLSWTGYDQPQHF.